The rows below give T cell receptor beta chains drawn from one sample of a study of human T cells and chemical hapten exposure. One entry per CDR3 protein, called by TCRdb with MiXCR from the 5' RACE reads. Here the sample spans about 81,000 distinct CDR3 sequences, approximately 7.7% being singletons. The receptors were sampled from a male donor in good health. Both conserved end residues are part of each CDR3. The D gene is left open where the match is weak. Rows give clone size only sometimes, using once, few, many, or a class for an expanded clone.

V	J	length	size	D	DNA	CDR3
TRBV18	TRBJ2-3	16	many	TRBD1	TGTGCCAGCTCACCTGGGACAGGGAGCGAGACAGATACGCAGTATTTT	CASSPGTGSETDTQYF
TRBV12-5	TRBJ1-5	14	-	TRBD1	TGTGCTAGTGGTTTAGACAGGGCGGATCAGCCCCAGCATTTT	CASGLDRADQPQHF
TRBV16	TRBJ1-2	15	many	-	TGTGCCAGCAGCCAATCAGACAGATACTCATATGGCTACACCTTC	CASSQSDRYSYGYTF
TRBV20-1	TRBJ1-4	15	-	-	TGCAGTGCTAGAACAGGGAGTGCAACTAATGAAAAACTGTTTTTT	CSARTGSATNEKLFF
TRBV27	TRBJ2-1	17	-	TRBD1	TGTGCCAGCAGTATCCGACAGGGGGAAAGGTCCTACAATGAGCAGTTCTTC	CASSIRQGERSYNEQFF
TRBV19	TRBJ2-3	13	few	-	TGTGCCAGTAGTCTCGGGGTTCCGGATACGCAGTATTTT	CASSLGVPDTQYF
TRBV7-2	TRBJ1-6	14	-	-	TGTGCCAGCAGCTTAAGACGGACTAATTCACCCCTCCACTTT	CASSLRRTNSPLHF
TRBV20-1	TRBJ2-5	13	-	-	TGCAGTGCTAGATGGCAGCCGCAAGAGACCCAGTACTTC	CSARWQPQETQYF
TRBV10-3	TRBJ2-2	14	-	-	TGTGCCATCAGCTTGACAGAGAAGGCCGGGGAGCTGTTTTTT	CAISLTEKAGELFF
TRBV3-1	TRBJ2-3	15	many	TRBD2	TGTGCCAGCAGTGCGACTAGCTTGGACACAGATACGCAGTATTTT	CASSATSLDTDTQYF
TRBV4-1	TRBJ2-1	12	few	-	TGCGCCAGCAGCCAAGATACGAATGAGCAGTTCTTC	CASSQDTNEQFF
TRBV27	TRBJ2-1	14	-	-	TGTGCCAGCAGTCGGACCGAAGTAAACAATGAGCAGTTCTTC	CASSRTEVNNEQFF
TRBV10-3	TRBJ2-7	13	-	TRBD2	TGTGCCATCAGTGAGGGGACTAGCCACGAGCAGTACTTC	CAISEGTSHEQYF
TRBV29-1	TRBJ2-5	13	many	-	TGCAGCGTTGGAGTCGGTGACCAAGAGACCCAGTACTTC	CSVGVGDQETQYF
TRBV6-5	TRBJ2-1	13	-	-	TGTGCCAGCAGTCCCCTAGGGGCGGACGAGCAGTTCTTC	CASSPLGADEQFF
TRBV20-1	TRBJ1-1	10	-	-	TGCAGTGCTATTACGTCGGCGGCTTTCTTT	CSAITSAAFF
TRBV6-2/TRBV6-3	TRBJ2-1	13	many	TRBD2	TGTGCCAGCAGCAACGGGGGGAACAATGAGCAGTTCTTC	CASSNGGNNEQFF
TRBV5-1	TRBJ2-7	16	few	TRBD1	TGCGCCAGCAGCTTGGGGTCCCGGACAGGGGGTCTCGAGCAGTACTTC	CASSLGSRTGGLEQYF
TRBV6-2/TRBV6-3	TRBJ1-5	13	-	-	TGTGCCAGCAGTCCAGGGGTATGGGAGCCCCAGCATTTT	CASSPGVWEPQHF
TRBV7-9	TRBJ2-4	18	many	TRBD2	TGTGCCAGCAGCTTAGTGGGTGCGGGAGTGAAAGCCAAAAACATTCAGTACTTC	CASSLVGAGVKAKNIQYF
TRBV6-6	TRBJ2-7	16	many	TRBD1	TGTGCCAGCAGTTACGAAGGGACAGGGGCTTCCTACGAGCAGTACTTC	CASSYEGTGASYEQYF
TRBV4-3	TRBJ2-1	15	many	-	TGCGCCAGCAGCCAAGATAGGGGGGGGGCGAATGAGCAGTTCTTC	CASSQDRGGANEQFF
TRBV6-2/TRBV6-3	TRBJ1-1	14	-	TRBD1	TGTGCCAGCTCGAGGGACAGGATACCAGTTGAAGCTTTCTTT	CASSRDRIPVEAFF
TRBV14	TRBJ1-1	15	-	-	TGTGCCAGCAGCCAAGATCACAGGTTGAACACTGAAGCTTTCTTT	CASSQDHRLNTEAFF
TRBV4-1	TRBJ2-7	15	-	-	TGCGCCAGCAGCCAAGGGCCGCAGGGGGGGGGCGAGCAGTACTTC	CASSQGPQGGGEQYF
TRBV29-1	TRBJ1-1	10	few	-	TGCAGCGTCTTTAACACTGAAGCTTTCTTT	CSVFNTEAFF
TRBV7-3	TRBJ2-1	15	-	TRBD2	TGTGCCAGCAGCTTAAAGCGGGGGGGCCAGAGTGAGCAGTTCTTC	CASSLKRGGQSEQFF
TRBV6-1	TRBJ2-1	16	-	TRBD2	TGTGCCAGCAGTATCGCGACTAGCGGTTCCTACAATGAGCAGTTCTTC	CASSIATSGSYNEQFF
TRBV9	TRBJ2-5	19	-	TRBD2	TGTGCCAGCAGCACCGCCCAAAGCAGTAGCGGGGGACGGCGGGAGACCCAGTACTTC	CASSTAQSSSGGRRETQYF
TRBV29-1	TRBJ2-6	16	many	TRBD1	TGCAGCGTTGAAGTCACAGGGGGCGCCGGGGCCAACGTCCTGACTTTC	CSVEVTGGAGANVLTF
TRBV12-3/TRBV12-4	TRBJ2-7	15	-	-	TGTGCCAGCAGCTACTACAGGGAGCGGATCTACGAGCAGTACTTC	CASSYYRERIYEQYF
TRBV6-5	TRBJ2-2	18	few	TRBD1	TGTGCCAGCAGTTACCCACAGACAGGGGCCATCGGCACCGGGGAGCTGTTTTTT	CASSYPQTGAIGTGELFF
TRBV7-2	TRBJ2-3	15	many	TRBD1	TGTGCCAGCAGCTTAAGGACAGGGGGCACAGATACGCAGTATTTT	CASSLRTGGTDTQYF
TRBV7-9	TRBJ2-6	17	-	TRBD1	TGTGCCAGCAGCTTAGTTAAGGGGGCAGCTGGGGCCAACGTCCTGACTTTC	CASSLVKGAAGANVLTF